The 14 T cell receptor beta chains reported below all come from one sample, sequenced in a study of shared clonotypes between healthy human individuals. The naive CD8 fraction comprised CD45RO-negative cells positively selected for CCR7 and excluded terminally differentiated effector memory CD45RA+ cells. TCRdb's copy holds only in-frame clones and misses some; the assay was immunoSEQ multiplex PCR. The sample yields about 820,000 clones, nearly 95% seen once. Sequenced input: naive CD8+ T cells sorted from blood. Source of these receptors: a young man in good health.

The chain joins TRBV29-1 to TRBJ2-2; the match to TRBD2 covers 11 bases. Germline V CDR1 and CDR2: SQVTM, ANQGSEA. This CDR3 contains 17 residues. J gave up 7 bases and V 0 bases, and 10 bases lay outside the gene matches. CDR3: CSVEDRGLAGGHGELFF. Written as DNA, the CDR3 is TGCAGCGTTGAAGATAGAGGGCTAGCGGGAGGTCACGGGGAGCTGTTTTTT.

The rearrangement uses TRBV11-2 and TRBJ2-3; D is unclear. Trimming stripped 5 bases from V and 2 bases from J, with 11 bases between. Germline assignment: CDR1 SGHAT and CDR2 FQNNGV. The CDR3 is 14 residues long. The CDR3 coding sequence is TGTGCCAGCAGCCCGATTGGGAACACAGATACGCAGTATTTT. Translation: CASSPIGNTDTQYF.

The chain has TRBV4-3 and TRBJ2-7, with D perhaps matching TRBD1 or TRBD2 (5 bases each). The CDR3 is 15 amino acids. Germline V gives CDR1 LGHNA, CDR2 YSLEER. V lost 1 base to trimming and J lost 0 bases, with 10 bases between them. The CDR3 loop reads CASSQGGDSSYEQYF. CDR3 nucleotide sequence: TGCGCCAGCAGCCAAGGAGGGGATAGCTCCTACGAGCAGTACTTC.

The rearrangement uses TRBV29-1 and TRBJ1-3; a weak D match, TRBD1 (5 bases). Germline loops: CDR1 SQVTM, CDR2 ANQGSEA. The CDR3 spans 16 residues. Trimming took 7 bases from V and 0 from J, leaving 19 bases between them. CDR3 sequence reads: CSALGGEGSSGNTIYF. CDR3 DNA: TGCAGCGCCCTAGGAGGGGAGGGTTCCTCTGGAAACACCATATATTTT.

The rearrangement uses TRBV6-5 and TRBJ2-3; 8 bases agree with TRBD1. The CDR3 totals 16 residues. The junction had 6 bases not matched to a gene; V was cut back by 2 bases and J by 2 bases. Germline V gene data show CDR1 as MNHEY and CDR2 as SVGAGI. CDR3 DNA sequence: TGTGCCAGCAGTTACCCCGCGACAGGGGTCACAGATACGCAGTATTTT. It yields the protein CASSYPATGVTDTQYF.

The chain couples TRBV15 to TRBJ2-3; D is possibly TRBD2 (5 bases). Germline V lookup: CDR1 LNHNV, CDR2 YYDKDF (reference sequence). V lost 8 bases and J lost 1, with 13 bases in between. CDR3 length equals 14 residues. The chain's CDR3 is CATAEGDGTDTQYF. The CDR3 region has the DNA TGTGCCACCGCAGAGGGAGATGGCACAGATACGCAGTATTTT.

The chain carries TRBV11-2 and TRBJ2-1; 12 bases agree with TRBD2. Unmatched junction bases numbered 16, after V lost 4 bases and J lost 15 bases. The CDR3 is 16 residues long. The germline V gene has CDR1 SGHAT and CDR2 FQNNGV. The CDR3 sequence: CASSSHGGRLAGEWFF. CDR3 nucleotide sequence: TGTGCCAGCAGCTCCCACGGAGGGAGACTAGCGGGAGAATGGTTCTTC. The full variable domain, completed using reference TRBV11-2 and TRBJ2-1, is EAGVAQSPRYKIIEKRQSVAFWCNPISGHATLYWYQQILGQGPKLLIQFQNNGVVDDSQLPKDRFSAERLKGVDSTLKIQPAKLEDSAVYLCASSSHGGRLAGEWFFGPGTRLTVL.

The chain carries TRBV21-1 and TRBJ1-2; TRBD1 is taken as the D call from the table, unchecked against the DNA. TRBV21-1 is a pseudogene. The CDR3 is 14 residues long. The CDR3 protein is CASSKSIRGDGYTF. The CDR3 nucleotides read TGTGCCAGCAGCAAAAGTATCAGGGGGGATGGCTACACCTTC.

This clone was recorded a few times. The gene calls are TRBV29-1 and TRBJ1-4; no firm D call. Germline V gene lookup returns CDR1 SQVTM and CDR2 ANQGSEA. CDR3 length: 11 residues. V gave up 4 bases and J gave up 8 bases, with 8 bases separating them. The DNA of the CDR3 is TGCAGCGTTGTTTCAGTGGAAAAACTGTTTTTT. Translation gives CSVVSVEKLFF.

The chain uses TRBV9 and TRBJ2-3, with 8 bases aligning to TRBD2. This CDR3 contains 15 residues. The germline CDR1 and CDR2 sequences are SGDLS and YYNGEE. V lost 4 bases and J lost 6; bases outside the gene matches: 10. Here the CDR3 DNA reads TGTGCCAGCAGCCCAATAGCGGGACGCCTGGATACGCAGTATTTT. Residues: CASSPIAGRLDTQYF.

A remark on this clone: Other DNA sequences in the sample encode the same CDR3. The chain is built from TRBV18 and TRBJ2-7, with 10 nucleotides matching TRBD1. CDR3 length equals 15 residues. Germline trimming cut 4 bases from V and 2 bases from J; bases unmatched to any gene: 5. From germline, CDR1 is KGHSH and CDR2 LQKENI. CDR3 sequence (DNA): TGTGCCAGCTCACGACCGGGACAGGGGCCCTACGAGCAGTACTTC. As protein: CASSRPGQGPYEQYF. The full variable domain, with the rest looked up from reference TRBV18 and TRBJ2-7, is NAGVMQNPRHLVRRRGQEARLRCSPMKGHSHVYWYRQLPEEGLKFMVYLQKENIIDESGMPKERFSAEFPKEGPSILRIQQVVRGDSAAYFCASSRPGQGPYEQYFGPGTRLTVT.

V is TRBV27 and J is TRBJ1-5; 7 nucleotides align to TRBD1. The CDR3 contains 15 residues. Trimming took 3 bases from V and 7 from J; bases not matched to a gene: 9. Germline V CDR1 and CDR2: MNHEY, SMNVEV (reference sequence). CDR3 bases: TGTGCCAGCAGTTTTGAAGGGGGCCTGGGCCAGCCCCAGCATTTT. It specifies CASSFEGGLGQPQHF.

The rearrangement joins TRBV6-1 to TRBJ2-1; TRBD1 aligns across 10 bases. V dropped 8 bases and J dropped 8; count of bases not matched to a gene: 12. There are 15 residues in the CDR3. Germline V lookup: CDR1 MNHNS, CDR2 SASEGT. CDR3 DNA sequence: TGTGCCAGCTCTTATGAGACAGGGGGCCTGGATGAGCAGTTCTTC. Translation: CASSYETGGLDEQFF.

This sequence joins TRBV15 and TRBJ2-1; no clear D gene. This CDR3 region has 13 residues. Germline V lookup: CDR1 LNHNV, CDR2 YYDKDF (reference sequence). Between the trimmed V and J ends, which lost 9 bases and 0 bases, there was a span of 9 bases. The CDR3 nucleotides read TGTGCCACTGTAAAAAGCTCCTACAATGAGCAGTTCTTC. This codes for CATVKSSYNEQFF.